This is a list of T cell receptor beta chains from one sample in a study of T cells in Graves' hyperthyroidism and ophthalmopathy. TCRdb reprocessed the multiplex PCR reads via MiXCR and lists one record per CDR3 protein. The data show 500,000 to 600,000 distinct CDR3 sequences, roughly 46% seen once. Sequences were obtained from peripheral blood or thyroid tissue (not recorded which). These receptors were collected from an adult woman with Graves' disease, either hyperthyroidism or ophthalmopathy (not recorded which). Both conserved end residues are part of each CDR3. Fields, in order: clone size, D gene, V gene, J gene, CDR3 DNA, CDR3 protein. A D gene is named only where the DNA matches it firmly. Clone size is shown for a subset of rows, as once, few, many or a class of expanded clone.

>many|-|TRBV5-4|TRBJ2-5
TGTGCCAGCAGCTTGATGGGGTTCCAAGAGACCCAGTACTTC
CASSLMGFQETQYF
>many|-|TRBV11-2|TRBJ2-7
TGTGCCAGCGGGGCAGGCTCCTACGAGCAGTACTTC
CASGAGSYEQYF
>-|TRBD2|TRBV28|TRBJ2-2
TGTGCCAGCCTCACTAGCGGGAGGGGCACCGGGGAGCTGTTTTTT
CASLTSGRGTGELFF
>-|-|TRBV15|TRBJ2-7
TGTGCCACCAGCAGAGAACGGGTTGGGACAATCGCCGGCGAGCAGTACTTC
CATSRERVGTIAGEQYF
>-|TRBD2|TRBV29-1|TRBJ2-7
TGCAGCCCCCGGACTAGCGGGAGTCACGAGCAGTACTTC
CSPRTSGSHEQYF
>few|-|TRBV29-1|TRBJ2-7
TGCAGCTTAGACTCCTACGAGCAGTACTTC
CSLDSYEQYF
>many|-|TRBV9|TRBJ2-2
TGTGCCAGCAGCGGAGGAAGGCAGGGGCGCGGGGAGCTGTTTTTT
CASSGGRQGRGELFF
>many|-|TRBV2|TRBJ1-4
TGTGCCAGCAGTCGGGTTAATGAAAAACTGTTTTTT
CASSRVNEKLFF
>many|-|TRBV11-2|TRBJ2-2
TGTGCCAGCAACACGTGGAAGGGCCCGAACACCGGGGAGCTGTTTTTT
CASNTWKGPNTGELFF
>-|TRBD1|TRBV7-2|TRBJ2-6
TGTGCCAGCAGCTTAGACAGGGGGACTGAAGCTTTC
CASSLDRGTEAF
>many|TRBD1|TRBV12-3/TRBV12-4|TRBJ1-1
TGTGCCAGCAGTCCGGGACAGGGGGGTAACACTGAAGCTTTCTTT
CASSPGQGGNTEAFF
>-|TRBD2|TRBV12-3/TRBV12-4|TRBJ2-5
TGTGCCAGCAGGCCGGGGGGAGGGAATCAGTACTTC
CASRPGGGNQYF
>many|-|TRBV25-1|TRBJ2-6
TGTGCCAGCAGTGGTAGAGCTGGGGCCAACGTCCTGACTTTC
CASSGRAGANVLTF
>-|-|TRBV7-3|TRBJ1-1
TGTGCCAGCAGCTTAAGCGGGAGGGCCACTGAGCAGTTCTTT
CASSLSGRATEQFF
>-|-|TRBV5-4|TRBJ2-2
TGTGCCAGCAGCTTGGGGAGAACAGGGTCGGGGACCGGGGAGCTGTTTTTT
CASSLGRTGSGTGELFF
>-|-|TRBV9|TRBJ1-6
TGTGCCAGCAGCGTTACAGCGACTAATTCACCCCTCCACTTT
CASSVTATNSPLHF
>once|-|TRBV7-9|TRBJ1-2
TGTGCCAGCAGTCCCCGGAGTCTCTATGGCTACACCTTC
CASSPRSLYGYTF
>many|-|TRBV14|TRBJ1-5
TGTGCCAGCAGCGGGGACTCTTATCAGCCCCAGCATTTT
CASSGDSYQPQHF
>-|TRBD1|TRBV7-9|TRBJ2-5
TGTGCCAGCAGCCCGCAGACAGGGGATGGGAGGACCCAGTACTTC
CASSPQTGDGRTQYF
>-|-|TRBV7-9|TRBJ2-5
TGTGCCAGCAGTTCCGGACAGGCGGGGGCGGAGACCCAGTACTTC
CASSSGQAGAETQYF
>many|-|TRBV7-9|TRBJ2-7
TGTGCCAGCAGCCCTGGCAGCGGACACCTGAGCTCCTACGAGCAGTACTTC
CASSPGSGHLSSYEQYF
>many|-|TRBV28|TRBJ1-1
TGTGCCAGCGGGCGTCTCGACACTGAAGCTTTCTTT
CASGRLDTEAFF
>-|TRBD2|TRBV11-2|TRBJ2-7
TGTGCCAGCAGCTTGGAGACTAGCGGGATGTACGAGCAGTACTTC
CASSLETSGMYEQYF
>many|TRBD1|TRBV29-1|TRBJ1-2
TGCAGCGTTGAGACAGGGGAGGGAAGTGGCTACACCTTC
CSVETGEGSGYTF
>many|TRBD1|TRBV20-1|TRBJ1-6
TGCAGTGCTAGAGATCTCCGTGGGACAGGTAATTCACCCCTCCACTTT
CSARDLRGTGNSPLHF
>many|-|TRBV19|TRBJ1-2
TGTGCCAGTACGGACAGAAGGTCCGCTAACTATGGCTACACCTTC
CASTDRRSANYGYTF
>once|-|TRBV11-2|TRBJ1-1
TGTGCCAGCACGCTCGGCCCCTTAAGCACTGAAGCTTTCTTT
CASTLGPLSTEAFF
>many|-|TRBV29-1|TRBJ1-3
TGCAGCGTTGAGGGGAGAGGACCTGAGTTGGGAAACACCATATATTTT
CSVEGRGPELGNTIYF
>-|TRBD1|TRBV2|TRBJ1-1
TGTGCCAGCGGCTCCTGGACAGGGTGCAGGACTGAAGCTTTCTTT
CASGSWTGCRTEAFF
>-|-|TRBV20-1|TRBJ1-1
TGCAGTGCTAGAGATTACGCCCTAAGAGCAGCTTTCTTT
CSARDYALRAAFF
>many|-|TRBV2|TRBJ1-5
TGTGCCAGCACCTCGGACGGAAATCAGCCCCAGCATTTT
CASTSDGNQPQHF
>many|-|TRBV12-3/TRBV12-4|TRBJ1-5
TGTGCCAGCAGTTCGGGACACGTTGGGCGTAAGCCCCAGCATTTT
CASSSGHVGRKPQHF
>few|-|TRBV7-2|TRBJ2-3
TGTGCCAGCAGCTTGGGGGGGCCGACTACAGATACGCAGTATTTT
CASSLGGPTTDTQYF
>few|TRBD1|TRBV5-4|TRBJ1-6
TGTGCCAGCAGCCCGGGACAGCTTTTACACTTT
CASSPGQLLHF
>-|-|TRBV29-1|TRBJ1-3
TGCAGCGTTGGTTCCGGACACGGAAACACCATATATTTT
CSVGSGHGNTIYF
>-|-|TRBV20-1|TRBJ1-1
TGCAGTGTCGTCGCAGGAATGAACACTGAAGCTCTCTTT
CSVVAGMNTEALF
>-|-|TRBV7-9|TRBJ2-5
TGTGCCAGCAGCCGGCCGGGACTTCTAGATACCCAGTACTTC
CASSRPGLLDTQYF
>-|TRBD1|TRBV29-1|TRBJ1-5
TGCAGCGTTCAGACAGGGGTAGGCAATCAGCCCCAGCATTTT
CSVQTGVGNQPQHF
>many|TRBD1|TRBV2|TRBJ1-1
TGTGCCAGCTCTTTCCCCAGGGGGCGAGAAACTGAAGCTTTCTTT
CASSFPRGRETEAFF
>-|-|TRBV11-2|TRBJ2-3
TGTGCCAGCAGCTCAGTCAGCACAGATACGCAGTATTTT
CASSSVSTDTQYF
>many|-|TRBV20-1|TRBJ2-7
TGCAGTGCTAGAGATCCACGAAGCTCCTACGAGCAGTACTTC
CSARDPRSSYEQYF
>many|-|TRBV11-3|TRBJ2-2
TGTGCCAGCAGCGATGACTATCGTAGCGGGAACACCGGGGAGCTGTTTTTT
CASSDDYRSGNTGELFF
>once|-|TRBV7-2|TRBJ2-5
TGTGCCAGCAGCTTAGTTGGGGGGCTGGAGACCCAGTACTTC
CASSLVGGLETQYF
>-|-|TRBV20-1|TRBJ2-3
TGCAGTGCTCCTGATCAGGGGAGTACGCAGTATTTT
CSAPDQGSTQYF
>many|-|TRBV7-8|TRBJ2-7
TGTGCCAGCAGCTTAATGAGCGGGTCCCCCTACGAGCAGTACTTC
CASSLMSGSPYEQYF
>-|-|TRBV25-1|TRBJ1-4
TGTGCCAGCAGCTTAGAACGTCAGAGCGGCGAAAAACTGTTTTTT
CASSLERQSGEKLFF
>-|-|TRBV9|TRBJ1-3
TGTGCCAGCAGCGTAGGCACCCTCGGAGGCTACACCATATATTTT
CASSVGTLGGYTIYF
>many|-|TRBV7-9|TRBJ1-6
TGTGCCAGCAGCTCTCCAAATTCACCCCTCCACTTT
CASSSPNSPLHF
>-|TRBD1|TRBV7-9|TRBJ2-5
TGTGCCAGCAGCCCTCAGCCAGGGGGCGCTTGGGAGACCCAGTACTTC
CASSPQPGGAWETQYF
>-|-|TRBV10-3|TRBJ2-7
TGTGCCATCAGTGTCCCCCAGGTCACCTCCTACGAGCAGTACTTC
CAISVPQVTSYEQYF
>-|TRBD2|TRBV10-3|TRBJ2-2
TGTGCCGGGGGACTAGCGGGAGGCGGGGAGCTGTTTTTT
CAGGLAGGGELFF
>-|-|TRBV10-3|TRBJ1-3
TGTGCCATCAGTGGGGGCCTTGCGTCTGGAAACACCATATATTTT
CAISGGLASGNTIYF
>many|-|TRBV7-2|TRBJ1-1
TGTGCCAGCAGCTCCCAATCCTGGGGAAACATGTTAGCGCACACTGAAGCTTTCTTT
CASSSQSWGNMLAHTEAFF
>-|-|TRBV5-1|TRBJ1-5
TGCGCCATCAGCTTCAGGGCGGGGAGCAATCAGCCCCAGCATTTT
CAISFRAGSNQPQHF
>-|-|TRBV5-1|TRBJ1-1
TGCGCCAGCAGCCGACAGGTTCGGAACACTGAAGCTTTCTTT
CASSRQVRNTEAFF
>-|-|TRBV28|TRBJ2-7
TGTGCCAGCAGAGGCGACAGTTTCCACGAGCAGTACTTC
CASRGDSFHEQYF
>many|-|TRBV7-9|TRBJ2-5
TGTGCCAGCAGCTTAGTTGAGGGGTGGACCTACGCCCCCCGGGACATTCAAGGGGAGACCCAGTACTTC
CASSLVEGWTYAPRDIQGETQYF
>-|-|TRBV29-1|TRBJ1-2
TGCAGCCAAGCGAGGCCTTACTATGGCTACACCTTC
CSQARPYYGYTF
>-|-|TRBV29-1|TRBJ2-6
TGCAGCGTTGAAATGCCAGGGGAAGTTCCTGGGGCCAACGTCCTGACTTTC
CSVEMPGEVPGANVLTF
>few|-|TRBV4-3|TRBJ1-1
TGCGCCAGCAGCCGCCCTTTTAGGGGCATGAACACTGAAGCTTTCTTT
CASSRPFRGMNTEAFF